The clone carrying this T cell receptor (beta chain) occurred a few times. The antigen remains unidentified. A library of TCRbeta sequences, prepared with unique molecular identifiers, was generated. Each CDR3 protein gets one entry after TCRdb re-called the PCR reads with MiXCR. The table has about 97,000 distinct CDR3 sequences, approximately 5.4% seen once. The data were taken from a study of T-cell reconstitution after alpha-beta-depleted transplantation in children. Study-wide points: Two months or so post-transplant, alpha-beta T cells reportedly derived from several hundred expanded graft clones.

Per germline, CDR1 MDHEN and CDR2 SYDVKM. The ends were cut back, 8 bases at V and 1 base at J, with 14 bases in the middle. The CDR3 spans 14 residues. The clonotype was recovered from a female patient aged 2 to 10 who had a stem cell transplant for Fanconi anemia, so the T cells may come from the graft donor. The starting material was PBMCs, mostly from graft donor cells, obtained 60 days after TCRalphabeta/CD19-depleted stem cell transplant. The chain links TRBV28 to TRBJ1-1, with no clear D. The DNA of the CDR3 is TGTGCCAGCGGTAACCCCCTTGAGAACACTGAAGCTTTCTTT. It is translated as CASGNPLENTEAFF. Drawing the rest from reference TRBV28 and TRBJ1-1, the complete variable domain is DVKVTQSSRYLVKRTGEKVFLECVQDMDHENMFWYRQDPGLGLRLIYFSYDVKMKEKGDIPEGYSVSREKKERFSLILESASTNQTSMYLCASGNPLENTEAFFGQGTRLTVV.